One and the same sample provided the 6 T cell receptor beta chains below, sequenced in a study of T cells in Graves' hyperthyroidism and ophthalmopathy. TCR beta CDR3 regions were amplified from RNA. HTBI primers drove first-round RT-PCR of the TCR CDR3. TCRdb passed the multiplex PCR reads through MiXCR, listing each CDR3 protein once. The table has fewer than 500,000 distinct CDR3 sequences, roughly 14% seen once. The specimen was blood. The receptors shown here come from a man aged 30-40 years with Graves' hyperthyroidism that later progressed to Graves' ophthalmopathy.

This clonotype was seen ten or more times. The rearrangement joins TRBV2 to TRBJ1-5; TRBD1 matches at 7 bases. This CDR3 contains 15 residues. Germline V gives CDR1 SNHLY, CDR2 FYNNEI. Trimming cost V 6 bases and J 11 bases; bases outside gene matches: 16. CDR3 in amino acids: CASSPGTGAYPAQHF. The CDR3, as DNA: TGTGCCAGCAGCCCGGGTACAGGGGCCTATCCAGCCCAGCATTTT.

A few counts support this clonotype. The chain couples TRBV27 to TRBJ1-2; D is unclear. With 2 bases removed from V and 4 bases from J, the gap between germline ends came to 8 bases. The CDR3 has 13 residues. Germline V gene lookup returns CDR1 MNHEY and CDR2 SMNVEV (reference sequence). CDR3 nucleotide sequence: TGTGCCAGCAGTTTAGGGGAAGGCTATGGCTACACCTTC. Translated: CASSLGEGYGYTF.

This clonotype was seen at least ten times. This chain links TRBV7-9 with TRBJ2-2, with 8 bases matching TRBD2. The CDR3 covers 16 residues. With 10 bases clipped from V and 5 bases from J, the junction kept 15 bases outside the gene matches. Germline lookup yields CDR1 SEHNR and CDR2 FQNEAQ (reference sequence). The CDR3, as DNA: TGTGCCACCGATGAAGGAGCGGGGGTTACGACCGGGGAGCTGTTTTTT. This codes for CATDEGAGVTTGELFF.

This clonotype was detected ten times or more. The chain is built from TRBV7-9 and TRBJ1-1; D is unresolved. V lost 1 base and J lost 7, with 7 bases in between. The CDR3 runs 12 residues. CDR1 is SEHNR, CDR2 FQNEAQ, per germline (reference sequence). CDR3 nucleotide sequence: TGTGCCAGCAGCTTAGTGCGAGATGAAGCTTTCTTT. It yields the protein CASSLVRDEAFF.

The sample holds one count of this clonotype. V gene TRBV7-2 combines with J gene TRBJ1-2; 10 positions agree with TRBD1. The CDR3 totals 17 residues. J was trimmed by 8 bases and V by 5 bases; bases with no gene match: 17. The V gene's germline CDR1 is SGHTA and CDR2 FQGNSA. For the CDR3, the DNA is TGTGCCAGCAGCCCATATTGGGACAGGGGCATAAGGGCGGGCTACACCTTC. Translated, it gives CASSPYWDRGIRAGYTF.

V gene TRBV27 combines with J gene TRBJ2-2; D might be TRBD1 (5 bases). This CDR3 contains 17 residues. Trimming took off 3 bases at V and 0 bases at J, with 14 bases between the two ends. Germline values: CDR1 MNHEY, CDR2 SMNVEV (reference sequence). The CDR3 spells CASSFLPPGPNTGELFF. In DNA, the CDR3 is TGTGCCAGCAGTTTCCTTCCCCCAGGGCCGAACACCGGGGAGCTGTTTTTT.